This is a list of T cell receptor beta chains from one sample in a study of tumor and adjacent non-tumor tissue in lung cancer. TCRdb re-called the multiplex PCR reads with MiXCR, one entry per CDR3 protein. The profile shows some 95,000 distinct CDR3 sequences, 80% of them singletons. Material: distant non-tumor lung tissue. These receptor sequences come from a man between 60 and 75 years old with small cell lung cancer. Both conserved end residues are part of each CDR3. D genes are given only for firm matches. Rows may omit the clone size; those that give it use once, few, many or a size class.

TRBV11-3	TRBJ2-1	TRBD2	NA	TGTGCCAGCAGCTTAGGTGGGGTGGGACTAGCGGGGGGAAGTGAGCAGTTCTTC	CASSLGGVGLAGGSEQFF
TRBV12-3/TRBV12-4	TRBJ2-1	NA	NA	TGTGCCAGCAGTTCCGGAACAAAGCACAATGATCAGTTCTTC	CASSSGTKHNDQFF
TRBV10-3	TRBJ2-2	NA	once	TGCGCCATCAGTGCACGGAGCTCTACCACCGTGGAGCTGTTTTTT	CAISARSSTTVELFF
TRBV6-6	TRBJ1-1	TRBD1	many	TGTGCCAGCAGTTCAATGCGGACAGGACCGAACACTGAAGCTTTCTTT	CASSSMRTGPNTEAFF
TRBV11-3	TRBJ2-3	NA	NA	TGTGCCAGCAGCTTTCAGGGGTCGGATACACAGTTTTTT	CASSFQGSDTQFF
TRBV6-5	TRBJ2-1	TRBD2	NA	TGTGCCAGCAGTATGGCTAGCGGGAGTACCCACAATGAGCTGTCCTTC	CASSMASGSTHNELSF
TRBV5-5	TRBJ1-1	TRBD1	NA	TGTGGTAGCAGCCCCCGCATCAGGGGGGCGGGTACTGAAGCTTTCTTT	CGSSPRIRGAGTEAFF
TRBV13	TRBJ1-6	NA	NA	TGTGCCAGCAACCAGAACGACGGAAGCTCCTATAATTCACTCCTCCACTTT	CASNQNDGSSYNSLLHF
TRBV29-1	TRBJ2-2	NA	NA	TGCAGCGTTTGGGACTTTCAGACCGGGGAGTTGTTTTTT	CSVWDFQTGELFF
TRBV7-3	TRBJ2-1	NA	NA	TGTGCCAGCAGCCTTATGCCAGGCCACAATGAGCAGTTCTTC	CASSLMPGHNEQFF
TRBV24-1	TRBJ2-4	NA	many	TGTGCCACCAGCGGGACGGGGGAGACGGACATTCAGTACTTC	CATSGTGETDIQYF
TRBV11-1	TRBJ1-5	NA	NA	TGTGCCAGCAGCGGGGACGGCGTAACCAATCAGCCCCAGCATTTT	CASSGDGVTNQPQHF
TRBV29-1	TRBJ1-2	NA	NA	TGCAGCACCCGAGGCGATGAGGATGAATGCACCTTC	CSTRGDEDECTF
TRBV4-1	TRBJ1-1	NA	few	TGCGCCAGCAGCCCACAGTTGGGGGCGAACATTGAGGCTTTCTTT	CASSPQLGANIEAFF
TRBV19	TRBJ2-2	NA	few	TGTGCCAGCAACCTTCAGGGAATCGGGGAGCTGTTTTTT	CASNLQGIGELFF
TRBV12-3/TRBV12-4	TRBJ1-1	NA	NA	TGTGCCAGCTGTTTGGTGGGTAATGAAGCCTTCTTT	CASCLVGNEAFF
TRBV6-2/TRBV6-3	TRBJ2-1	TRBD1	NA	TGTGTCAGCAGTTACAGGGGGGAGGCCTACAATGAGCAGTTCTTT	CVSSYRGEAYNEQFF
TRBV24-1	TRBJ2-1	NA	NA	TGTGTCACCAGTGATCCCTACAGACTAGTGGGCTACAATGAGCAGTTCTTC	CVTSDPYRLVGYNEQFF
TRBV10-3	TRBJ2-5	NA	NA	TGTGCCATCAGTGGCGGGAACATGGGGGAGACCCAGTACTTC	CAISGGNMGETQYF
TRBV29-1	TRBJ2-3	NA	NA	TGCAACGTTGACGCGCGGCGACCACAAACAGATACGCAGTATTTT	CNVDARRPQTDTQYF
TRBV12-3/TRBV12-4	TRBJ2-5	NA	NA	TGTGCCGGCAGCCCCGTGGCAGAGACCCAGTACTTC	CAGSPVAETQYF
TRBV15	TRBJ2-1	NA	NA	TGTGCCACCAACACCTCGGGGTATAATGAGCAGTTCTTC	CATNTSGYNEQFF
TRBV6-1	TRBJ2-3	TRBD2	once	TGTGCCAGCAGTGAGGCGTGGGGGGGGGGTTTGGGGCGCACAGATACGCAGTATTTT	CASSEAWGGGLGRTDTQYF
TRBV28	TRBJ2-7	TRBD1	many	TGTGCCAGCAGTTTACACCTCTCCGGGACAGGGGGCGAGCAGTACTTC	CASSLHLSGTGGEQYF